This section outlines one T cell receptor beta chain sequence together with its context. The antigen remains unidentified. The data originate from a study of T-cell reconstitution after alpha-beta-depleted transplantation in children. This CDR3 has 13 amino acids. Trimming cost V 7 bases and J 7 bases, with 16 bases left between them. Per germline, CDR1 GTSNPN and CDR2 SVGIG (reference sequence). This sample's TCRbeta library carried unique molecular identifier barcodes. From the PCR reads, TCRdb called clonotypes with MiXCR, one entry per CDR3 protein. The table includes almost 250,000 distinct CDR3 sequences, about 25% detected once. Study-level findings and limits: From surviving recipient T cells and thymic progenitors came the high day-60 TCRbeta diversity observed in some patients. Expanded graft clones, several hundred of them, were reportedly the source of alpha-beta T cells about two months after transplant. Newly produced T cells mostly provided counts and TCRbeta diversity after one year, as hyperexpanded clones declined.

V gene TRBV30 combines with J gene TRBJ2-2; tentative D call: TRBD2 (5 bases). Sequenced here: PBMCs, sampled before TCRalphabeta/CD19-depleted stem cell transplant. The TCR originated in a girl aged 2-10 years with Fanconi anemia, due to receive a stem cell transplant. CDR3 coding DNA: TGTGCCTCCTGCGGGCAGGTTTTCGGGGAGCTGTTTTTT. As protein: CASCGQVFGELFF.